The sample holds one count of the clone carrying this T cell receptor (beta chain). The antigen remains undetermined. TCRdb fed the reads into MiXCR, producing one record per CDR3 protein. The data show roughly 68,000 distinct CDR3 sequences, around 20% seen once. This CDR3 has 14 amino acids. CDR1 is SGHTA and CDR2 is FQGNSA in the germline V gene. Losses at the gene ends were 5 bases for V and 10 bases for J; bases not matched to a gene: 7. The entry originates in a study of T cell repertoires in cytomegalovirus infection. V usage is TRBV7-2 and J usage is TRBJ1-6, with TRBD1 matching over 8 bases. The TCR originated in a human donor in good health (CMV status not recorded). Some clones in this sample may be carry-over from other donors' samples. This material consisted of CD8+ T cells from cultured PBMCs, taken from culture after CMV antigen stimulation. The CDR3 DNA sequence: TGTGCCAGCAGCCCGCGACAGGGGAAGTCACCCCTCCACTTT. This encodes CASSPRQGKSPLHF.